Detailed here is one T cell receptor (beta chain). Its antigen is as yet unknown. Here immunoSEQ multiplex PCR was the method, and the copy in TCRdb shows in-frame clones only, minus some. The sample includes fewer than 55,000 clones, 65% seen only once; the top ten take about 4.8%. Time point given: week 47, end of study. A 20-mer mutant IDH1 peptide at 300 ug was injected subcutaneously with topical imiquimod. This entry comes from a study of a mutant IDH1 vaccine in newly diagnosed glioma. Overall study: Onset of vaccination occurred 4-6 weeks following radiotherapy alone, or with temozolomide cycles. It was radiotherapy, temozolomide, or both that patients received previously, with most receiving both.

Overall study findings and caveats: Pseudoprogression appeared unlinked to shifts in leading peripheral T cell clonotypes.

Germline assignment: CDR1 MNHEY and CDR2 SVGAGI. Trimming took 8 bases from V and 9 from J; bases not matched to a gene: 6. This CDR3 comprises 11 residues. This chain links TRBV6-5 with TRBJ2-7; 8 bases match TRBD1. The sequences come from peripheral blood mononuclear cells (PBMCs), collected from a glioma patient whose treatment included an IDH1 peptide vaccine. The sequence was obtained from a middle-aged man with glioma. Some clones in this sample may be carry-over from other donors' samples. The CDR3 region is CASGYGQGQYF. For the CDR3, the DNA is TGTGCCAGCGGATATGGACAGGGGCAGTACTTC.